The 13 T cell receptor beta chains presented below share a single source sample, sequenced in a study of regulatory T cells in long-lasting Graves disease. Time point of the sample: newly diagnosed GD, antithyroid drugs for less than 3 months. RNA isolated from PBMCs was used to make the TCR library. Combining iRepertoire HTBI primers with Arm-PCR of CDR3 regions, the authors built TCR beta libraries. Each CDR3 protein is one row after TCRdb ran MiXCR on the multiplex PCR reads. The repertoire consists of fewer than 350,000 distinct CDR3 sequences, with under 20% occurring once and the leading ten covering 35% to 45%. The sample in question was peripheral blood mononuclear cells (PBMCs), obtained at new diagnosis, from a patient treated with antithyroid drugs. The origin of the receptors is a female donor with Graves disease.

This clonotype has ten or more counts. The chain recombines TRBV9 with TRBJ2-5, with D uncertain. Germline V gene lookup returns CDR1 SGDLS and CDR2 YYNGEE. CDR3 length: 16 amino acids. Trimming took 0 bases from V and 0 from J, leaving 12 bases between them. The CDR3 region has the DNA TGTGCCAGCAGCGTAGAGCCAGCAGGAGACCAAGAGACCCAGTACTTC. Protein: CASSVEPAGDQETQYF.

Points on this clonotype: This may stem from a read error, because a much larger clone lies one nucleotide away. The chain uses TRBV6-5 and TRBJ1-2, with 7 bases matching TRBD1. There are 16 residues in the CDR3. CDR1 MNHEY and CDR2 SVGAGI come from the germline V gene. After removal of 4 bases from V and 4 bases from J, the junction contained 12 bases not matched to a gene. In nucleotides, the CDR3 is TGTGCCAGCAGTTCAAGTACAGGGGCCGTAGTCTATGGCTACACCTTC. This codes for CASSSSTGAVVYGYTF.

In its sample, this clonotype was seen many times. This chain links TRBV12-3 or TRBV12-4 with TRBJ2-7, with 8 bases matching TRBD2. V dropped 4 bases and J dropped 2; count of bases not matched to a gene: 7. This CDR3 has 15 amino acids. This CDR3 reads CASSSELAETYEQYF. For the CDR3, the DNA is TGTGCCAGCAGTTCAGAACTAGCGGAAACCTACGAGCAGTACTTC.

This clonotype came up many times. V is TRBV5-6 and J is TRBJ2-7, with D maybe TRBD1 (6 bases). V was shortened by 5 bases and J by 3 bases, with 12 bases between the two germline ends. Germline V gene sequence: CDR1 SGHDT, CDR2 YYEEEE. The CDR3 loop spans 13 amino acids. The CDR3 reads CASSPGHLYEQYF. For the CDR3, the DNA is TGTGCCAGCAGTCCGGGACATCTCTACGAGCAGTACTTC.

This clonotype was seen many times. In nucleotides, the CDR3 is TGCGCCAGCAGAAGGCAGGACTATGGCTACACCTTC. Translation: CASRRQDYGYTF. The V gene is TRBV10-2, the J gene TRBJ1-2; D unresolved. Germline loops: CDR1 WSHSY, CDR2 SAAADI. Trimming stripped 6 bases from V and 3 bases from J, with 8 bases between. The CDR3 length is 12 residues.

This clonotype has at least ten counts. J is TRBJ2-1 and V is TRBV28; D ambiguous. The CDR3 sequence is 13 residues long. V was shortened by 6 bases and J by 1 base, with 7 bases between the two germline ends. Germline V lookup: CDR1 MDHEN, CDR2 SYDVKM. The CDR3 region is CASRWQSYNEQFF. The CDR3, as DNA: TGTGCCAGCAGGTGGCAATCCTACAATGAGCAGTTCTTC.

This clonotype was detected many times. V is TRBV6-5 and J is TRBJ2-1; 9 bases fit TRBD2. The CDR3 totals 16 residues. In germline, CDR1 is MNHEY, CDR2 SVGAGI. Trimming cost V 0 bases and J 11 bases; bases outside gene matches: 11. CDR3 residues: CASSYSVIAGADKQFF. The CDR3 coding sequence is TGTGCCAGCAGTTACTCGGTGATAGCGGGAGCGGACAAGCAGTTCTTC.

The sample holds many counts of this clonotype. V and J are TRBV7-3 and TRBJ2-1; TRBD1 agrees at 7 bases. Germline assignment: CDR1 SGHTA and CDR2 FQGTGA. V gave up 5 bases and J gave up 9 bases; unmatched junction bases: 13. The CDR3 is 15 amino acids. In nucleotides, the CDR3 is TGTGCCAGCAGCGTGACAGGGTGGAGGACTGGTGAGCAGTTCTTC. Protein product: CASSVTGWRTGEQFF. The complete variable domain, with remaining parts taken from reference TRBV7-3 and TRBJ2-1, reads GAGVSQTPSNKVTEKGKYVELRCDPISGHTALYWYRQSLGQGPEFLIYFQGTGAADDSGLPNDRFFAVRPEGSVSTLKIQRTERGDSAVYLCASSVTGWRTGEQFFGPGTRLTVL.

This clonotype was detected only a few times. This sequence joins TRBV19 and TRBJ2-5; D unclear. Between the trimmed V and J ends, which lost 6 bases and 3 bases, there was a span of 14 bases. This CDR3 is 14 amino acids long. CDR1 is LNHDA, CDR2 SQIVND, per germline (reference sequence). This chain's CDR3 is CASSLYGEEETQYF. CDR3 DNA sequence: TGTGCCAGTAGCCTATATGGGGAAGAAGAGACCCAGTACTTC.

This clonotype has a count of ten or more. This chain uses TRBV2 with TRBJ2-1; D may be TRBD2 (6 bases). CDR3 length: 15 amino acids. Germline CDR1 reads SNHLY; CDR2 reads FYNNEI. V lost 1 base, J lost 9 bases, and 16 bases lay in between. CDR3 residues: CASSEVGWGVGEQFF. The CDR3 DNA reads as TGTGCCAGCAGTGAAGTGGGGTGGGGGGTAGGTGAGCAGTTCTTC.

This clonotype appeared many times. The J gene is TRBJ2-3, the V gene TRBV3-1; D tentatively fits TRBD1 or TRBD2 (5 bases each). Between the trimmed V and J ends, which lost 8 bases and 2 bases, there was a span of 8 bases. Looked up from germline, CDR1 is LGHDT and CDR2 is YNNKEL (reference sequence). The CDR3 covers 12 residues. CDR3 region: CASGDHTDTQYF. The CDR3 bases are TGTGCCAGCGGGGACCACACAGATACGCAGTATTTT.

This chain links TRBV20-1 with TRBJ2-1; 7 positions match TRBD2. Germline V gene data show CDR1 as DFQATT and CDR2 as SNEGSKA (reference sequence). There are 15 residues in the CDR3. V shed 1 base and J 5 bases; nucleotides not matched to a gene: 8. This CDR3 reads CSARVGGGGNNEQFF. The CDR3 bases are TGCAGTGCTAGAGTGGGCGGGGGAGGGAACAATGAGCAGTTCTTC.

This clonotype was counted many times. This rearrangement joins TRBV20-1 to TRBJ2-1; a possible D gene is TRBD2 (6 bases). Per germline, CDR1 DFQATT and CDR2 SNEGSKA (reference sequence). This CDR3 has 14 amino acids. Trimming removed 3 bases at V and 2 bases at J, with 11 bases between. The CDR3 protein is CSASVLATYNEQFF. The CDR3 DNA follows: TGCAGTGCTAGCGTACTAGCTACCTACAATGAGCAGTTCTTC.